This TCR beta chain was captured in a study of cytomegalovirus exposure and HLA in healthy donors. Germline CDR1 and CDR2: MNHEY and SMNVEV (reference sequence). The CDR3 length is 13 residues. Unmatched junction bases numbered 6, after V lost 7 bases and J lost 5 bases. A single count supports this clone. The PCR employed 60 Vbeta primers together with 13 Jbeta primers. TCRdb's copy holds only in-frame clones and misses some; the assay was immunoSEQ multiplex PCR. The data hold roughly 180,000 clones, with 82% observed a single time. This clonotype was sampled from a male donor in good health and CMV-seronegative. V and J are TRBV27 and TRBJ2-7; 9 bases are a match to TRBD2. The sequencing sample was made of PBMCs. CDR3 amino acids: CASKPGLAHEQYF. The CDR3 DNA is TGTGCCAGCAAACCGGGACTAGCTCACGAGCAGTACTTC.